The clone carrying this T cell receptor beta chain was seen a few times. The antigen is undetermined. V lost 3 bases and J 8 bases, leaving 16 bases between the germline ends. Germline V gene sequence: CDR1 SEHNR, CDR2 FQNEAQ (reference sequence). The CDR3 contains 14 residues. This sample stems from a study of T-cell memory formation after mild COVID-19. Study-level points and caveats: While clones contracting from day 15 to 85 were balanced between CD4 and CD8, later expanders leaned CD4+.

The TCR alpha and TCR beta cDNA libraries, bearing sample barcodes and UMIs, were generated by 5'RACE using constant-segment primers. TCRdb redid the calling of the 5' RACE reads with MiXCR, one entry per CDR3 protein. Counted here are about 350,000 distinct CDR3 sequences, around 27% occurring once; the ten biggest clones make up approximately 12%. This receptor was obtained from an adult woman who had mild COVID-19 (a few samples of this study predate the infection). Cell type and time point are not known. The chain couples TRBV7-9 to TRBJ1-1; D is uncertain. The sequencing input was PBMCs or a T cell subset sorted from them (not recorded which). CDR3 sequence: CASSFQSLVGEAFF. DNA of the CDR3: TGTGCCAGCAGCTTCCAGTCTTTGGTGGGGGAAGCTTTCTTT.